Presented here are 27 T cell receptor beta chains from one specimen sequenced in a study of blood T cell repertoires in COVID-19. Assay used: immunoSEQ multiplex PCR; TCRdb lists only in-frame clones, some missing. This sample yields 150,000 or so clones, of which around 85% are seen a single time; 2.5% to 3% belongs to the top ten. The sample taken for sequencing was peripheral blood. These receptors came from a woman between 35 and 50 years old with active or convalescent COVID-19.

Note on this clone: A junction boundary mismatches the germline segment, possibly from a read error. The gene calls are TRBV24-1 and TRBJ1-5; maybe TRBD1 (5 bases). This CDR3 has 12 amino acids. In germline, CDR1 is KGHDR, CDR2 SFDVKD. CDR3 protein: CATSDSTEPQHF. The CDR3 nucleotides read TGTGCCACCAGTGATTCGACAGAGCCTCAGCATTTT.

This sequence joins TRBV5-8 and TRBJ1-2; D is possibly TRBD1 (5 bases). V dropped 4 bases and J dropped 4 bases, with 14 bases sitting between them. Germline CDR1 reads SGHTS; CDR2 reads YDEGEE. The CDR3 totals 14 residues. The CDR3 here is CASSVAGLPYGYTF. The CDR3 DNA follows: TGTGCCAGCAGCGTCGCAGGGTTACCCTATGGCTACACCTTC.

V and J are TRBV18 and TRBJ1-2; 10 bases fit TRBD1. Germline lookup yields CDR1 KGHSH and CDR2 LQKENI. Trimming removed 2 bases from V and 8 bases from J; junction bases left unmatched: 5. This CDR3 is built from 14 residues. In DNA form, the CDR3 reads TGTGCCAGCTCACCATGGGACAGGGGAAGCGGCTACACCTTC. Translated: CASSPWDRGSGYTF.

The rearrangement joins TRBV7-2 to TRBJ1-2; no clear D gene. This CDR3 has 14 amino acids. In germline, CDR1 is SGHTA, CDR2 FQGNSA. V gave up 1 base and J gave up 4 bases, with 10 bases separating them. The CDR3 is CASSLERGGYGYTF. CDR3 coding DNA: TGTGCCAGCAGCTTAGAACGTGGCGGCTATGGCTACACCTTC.

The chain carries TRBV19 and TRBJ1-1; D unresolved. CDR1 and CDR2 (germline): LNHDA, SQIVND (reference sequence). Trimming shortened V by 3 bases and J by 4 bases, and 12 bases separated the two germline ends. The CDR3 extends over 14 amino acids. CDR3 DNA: TGTGCCAGTAGTATTTCATCCAGTATCACTGAAGCTTTCTTT. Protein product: CASSISSSITEAFF.

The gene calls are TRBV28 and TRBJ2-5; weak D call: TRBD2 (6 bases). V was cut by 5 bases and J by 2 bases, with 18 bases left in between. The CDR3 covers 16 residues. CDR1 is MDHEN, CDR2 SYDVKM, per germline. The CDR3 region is CASSPPLGSGQETQYF. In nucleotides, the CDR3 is TGTGCCAGCAGTCCCCCGTTAGGTAGCGGACAAGAGACCCAGTACTTC.

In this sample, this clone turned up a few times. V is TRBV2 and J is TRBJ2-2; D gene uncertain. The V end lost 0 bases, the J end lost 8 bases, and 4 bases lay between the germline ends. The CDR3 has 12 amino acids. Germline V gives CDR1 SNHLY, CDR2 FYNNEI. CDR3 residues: CASSEALGELFF. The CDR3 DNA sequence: TGTGCCAGCAGTGAAGCCTTGGGGGAGCTGTTTTTT.

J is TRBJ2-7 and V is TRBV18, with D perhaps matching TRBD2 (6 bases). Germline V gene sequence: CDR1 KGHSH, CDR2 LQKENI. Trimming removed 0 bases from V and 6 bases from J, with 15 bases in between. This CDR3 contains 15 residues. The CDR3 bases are TGTGCCAGCTCACCACCCGGGAAACAGGAGGGCGAGCAGTACTTC. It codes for CASSPPGKQEGEQYF.

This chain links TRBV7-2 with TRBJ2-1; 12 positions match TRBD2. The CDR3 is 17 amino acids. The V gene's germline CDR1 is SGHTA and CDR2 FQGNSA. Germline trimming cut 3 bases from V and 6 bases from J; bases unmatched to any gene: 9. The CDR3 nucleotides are TGTGCCAGCAGCTTCGGGACTAGCGGGTGGGCGGGCAATGAGCAGTTCTTC. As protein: CASSFGTSGWAGNEQFF.

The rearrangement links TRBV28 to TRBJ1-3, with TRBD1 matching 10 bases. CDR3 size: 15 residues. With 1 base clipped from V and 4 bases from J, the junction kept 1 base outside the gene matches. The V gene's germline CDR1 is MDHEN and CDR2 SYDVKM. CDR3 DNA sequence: TGTGCCAGCAGTTTATTGGGACAGGGGGGAAACACCATATATTTT. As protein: CASSLLGQGGNTIYF.

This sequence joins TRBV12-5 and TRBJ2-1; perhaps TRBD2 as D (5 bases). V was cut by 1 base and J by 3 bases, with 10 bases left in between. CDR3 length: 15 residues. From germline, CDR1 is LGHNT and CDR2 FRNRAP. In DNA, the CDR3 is TGTGCTAGTGGTTTGGGGGCCCGGGGCTACAATGAGCAGTTCTTC. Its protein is CASGLGARGYNEQFF. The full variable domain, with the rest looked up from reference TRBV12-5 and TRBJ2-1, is DARVTQTPRHKVTEMGQEVTMRCQPILGHNTVFWYRQTMMQGLELLAYFRNRAPLDDSGMPKDRFSAEMPDATLATLKIQPSEPRDSAVYFCASGLGARGYNEQFFGPGTRLTVL.

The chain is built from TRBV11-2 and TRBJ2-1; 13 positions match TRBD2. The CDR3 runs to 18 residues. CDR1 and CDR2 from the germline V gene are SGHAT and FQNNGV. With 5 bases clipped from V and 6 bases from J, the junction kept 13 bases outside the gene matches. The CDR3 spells CASSPTGLAGRQINEQFF. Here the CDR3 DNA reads TGTGCCAGCAGCCCCACGGGACTAGCGGGGAGGCAGATCAATGAGCAGTTCTTC.

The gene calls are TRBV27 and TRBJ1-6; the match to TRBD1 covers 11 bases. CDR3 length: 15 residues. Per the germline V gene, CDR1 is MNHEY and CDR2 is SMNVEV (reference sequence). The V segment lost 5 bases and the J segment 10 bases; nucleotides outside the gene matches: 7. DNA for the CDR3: TGTGCCAGCAGTCCCGGGACAGGGGGGAGGTCACCCCTCCACTTT. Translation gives CASSPGTGGRSPLHF.

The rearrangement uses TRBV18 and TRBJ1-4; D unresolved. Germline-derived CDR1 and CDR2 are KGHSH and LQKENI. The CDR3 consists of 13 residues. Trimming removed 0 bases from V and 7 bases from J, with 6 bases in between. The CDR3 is CASSPPRSEKLFF. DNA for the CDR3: TGTGCCAGCTCACCACCGCGCTCTGAAAAACTGTTTTTT.

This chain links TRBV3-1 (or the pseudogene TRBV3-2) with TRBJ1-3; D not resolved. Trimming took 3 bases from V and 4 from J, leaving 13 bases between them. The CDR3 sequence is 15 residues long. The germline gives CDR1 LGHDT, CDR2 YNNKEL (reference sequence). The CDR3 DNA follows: TGTGCCAGCAGCCATCCCCGCGGCTCCGGAAACACCATATATTTT. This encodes CASSHPRGSGNTIYF.

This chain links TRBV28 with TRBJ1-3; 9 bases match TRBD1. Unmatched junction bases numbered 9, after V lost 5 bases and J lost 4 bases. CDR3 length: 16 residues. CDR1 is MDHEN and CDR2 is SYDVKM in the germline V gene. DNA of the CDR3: TGTGCCAGCAGTCCGTCCGGGACAGGGAGCGGAAACACCATATATTTT. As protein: CASSPSGTGSGNTIYF.

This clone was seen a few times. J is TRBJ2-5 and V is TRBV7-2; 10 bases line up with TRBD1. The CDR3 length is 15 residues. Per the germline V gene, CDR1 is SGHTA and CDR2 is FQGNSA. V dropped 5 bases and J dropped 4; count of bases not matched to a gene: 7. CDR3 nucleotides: TGTGCCAGCAGCCCGATGACAGGGGGCGGAGAGACCCAGTACTTC. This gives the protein CASSPMTGGGETQYF.

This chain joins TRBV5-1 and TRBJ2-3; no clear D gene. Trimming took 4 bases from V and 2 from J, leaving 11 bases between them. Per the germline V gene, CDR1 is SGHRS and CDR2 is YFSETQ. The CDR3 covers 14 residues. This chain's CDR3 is CASSPRVTTDTQYF. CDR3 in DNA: TGCGCCAGCAGCCCTCGGGTCACCACAGATACGCAGTATTTT. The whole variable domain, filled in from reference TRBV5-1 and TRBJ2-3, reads KAGVTQTPRYLIKTRGQQVTLSCSPISGHRSVSWYQQTPGQGLQFLFEYFSETQRNKGNFPGRFSGRQFSNSRSEMNVSTLELGDSALYLCASSPRVTTDTQYFGPGTRLTVL.

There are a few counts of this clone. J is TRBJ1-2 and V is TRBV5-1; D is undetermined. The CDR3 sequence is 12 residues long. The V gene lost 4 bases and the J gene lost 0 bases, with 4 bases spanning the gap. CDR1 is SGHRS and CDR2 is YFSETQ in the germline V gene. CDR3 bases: TGCGCCAGCAGCCCCACTAACTATGGCTACACCTTC. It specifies CASSPTNYGYTF.

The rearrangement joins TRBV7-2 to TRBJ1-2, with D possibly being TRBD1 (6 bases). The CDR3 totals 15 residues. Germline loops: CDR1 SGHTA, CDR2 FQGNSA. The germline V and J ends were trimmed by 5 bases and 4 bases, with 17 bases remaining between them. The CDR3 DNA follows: TGTGCCAGCAGCGCAACAGGGCCCTGGGGCTATGGCTACACCTTC. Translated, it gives CASSATGPWGYGYTF.

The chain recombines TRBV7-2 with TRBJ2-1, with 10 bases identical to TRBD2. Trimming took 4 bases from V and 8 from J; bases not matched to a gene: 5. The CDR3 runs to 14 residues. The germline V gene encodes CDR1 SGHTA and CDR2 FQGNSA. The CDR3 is CASSSGLAAYEQFF. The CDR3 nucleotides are TGTGCCAGCAGCTCAGGACTAGCGGCCTATGAGCAGTTCTTC.

CDR3 protein: CASSYSTGPYGYTF. For the CDR3, the DNA is TGTGCCAGCAGTTATTCGACAGGCCCCTATGGCTACACCTTC. The J gene is TRBJ1-2, the V gene TRBV6-2 or TRBV6-3; TRBD1 might be the D (6 bases). Trimming pared 3 bases from V and 4 bases from J, leaving 12 bases between. Germline lookup yields CDR1 MNHEY and CDR2 SVGEGT. This CDR3 spans 14 amino acids.

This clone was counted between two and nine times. Written as DNA, the CDR3 is TGCGCCAGCAGCTTGGGGTCCCTAGCGTCCACCGGGGAGCTGTTTTTT. Translation: CASSLGSLASTGELFF. The chain employs TRBV5-1 and TRBJ2-2; the D gene is possibly TRBD2 (6 bases). Between the trimmed V and J ends, which lost 0 bases and 4 bases, there was a span of 13 bases. This CDR3 comprises 16 residues. The germline gives CDR1 SGHRS, CDR2 YFSETQ.

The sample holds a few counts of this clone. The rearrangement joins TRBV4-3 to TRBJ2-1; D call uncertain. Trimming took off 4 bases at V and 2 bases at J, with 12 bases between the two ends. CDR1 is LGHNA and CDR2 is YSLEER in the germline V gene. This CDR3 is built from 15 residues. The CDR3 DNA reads TGCGCCAGCAGCCTCGGCGGCGTTGCCTACAATGAGCAGTTCTTC. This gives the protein CASSLGGVAYNEQFF.

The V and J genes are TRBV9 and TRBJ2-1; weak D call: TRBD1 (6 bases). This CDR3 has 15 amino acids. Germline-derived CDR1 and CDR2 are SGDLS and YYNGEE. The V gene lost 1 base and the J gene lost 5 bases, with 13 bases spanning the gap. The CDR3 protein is CASSVPHEGDNEQFF. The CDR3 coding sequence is TGTGCCAGCAGCGTACCGCACGAGGGGGACAATGAGCAGTTCTTC.

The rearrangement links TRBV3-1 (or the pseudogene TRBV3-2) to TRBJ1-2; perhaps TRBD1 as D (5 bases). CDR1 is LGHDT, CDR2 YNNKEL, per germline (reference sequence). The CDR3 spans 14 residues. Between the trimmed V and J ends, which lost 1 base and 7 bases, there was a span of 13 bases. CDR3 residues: CASSQVEGSSGYTF. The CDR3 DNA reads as TGTGCCAGCAGCCAAGTGGAGGGGTCGAGTGGCTACACCTTC.

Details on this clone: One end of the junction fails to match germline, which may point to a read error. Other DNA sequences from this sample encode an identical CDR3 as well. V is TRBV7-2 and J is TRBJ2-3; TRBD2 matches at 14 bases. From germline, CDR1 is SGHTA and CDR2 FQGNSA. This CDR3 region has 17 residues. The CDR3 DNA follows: TGTGCCAGCAGCCTAGCGGGACTAGCGGGGGGCACAGATACGCAGTATTTT. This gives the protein CASSLAGLAGGTDTQYF.